These T cell receptor beta chains were read from a single sample in a study of spatial heterogeneity in lung cancer. Each CDR3 protein is one row after TCRdb ran MiXCR on the 5' RACE reads. This sample has about 9,300 distinct CDR3 sequences, with 5% to 6.5% found just once. The material was lung tumor tissue, obtained at surgery. Receptors were obtained from a male donor with early-stage non-small cell lung cancer. Each CDR3 is given with its conserved first and last residue. Each record gives: D gene, V gene, J gene, clone size, CDR3 protein, CDR3 DNA. A D gene is named only where the DNA matches it firmly. Not all rows give a size; the values are once, few, many and, for expanded clones, a class.

D: .; V: TRBV7-2; J: TRBJ2-3; size: .; CDR3: CASSGGGTGKGTQYF; DNA: TGTGCCAGCAGCGGGGGGGGCACGGGTAAAGGTACGCAGTATTTT
D: TRBD1; V: TRBV10-3; J: TRBJ2-2; size: .; CDR3: CAISAQTGANTGELFF; DNA: TGTGCCATCAGTGCCCAGACAGGGGCGAACACCGGGGAGCTGTTTTTT
D: .; V: TRBV9; J: TRBJ2-1; size: many; CDR3: CASTKGGDSYNEQFF; DNA: TGTGCCAGCACCAAGGGGGGGGATTCCTACAATGAGCAGTTCTTC
D: TRBD1; V: TRBV29-1; J: TRBJ2-6; size: .; CDR3: CSAGTGGAGANVLTF; DNA: TGCAGCGCTGGTACAGGGGGCGCTGGGGCCAACGTCCTGACTTTC
D: .; V: TRBV7-9; J: TRBJ1-5; size: many; CDR3: CASSLATGYQPQHF; DNA: TGTGCCAGCAGCTTAGCGACCGGCTATCAGCCCCAGCATTTT
D: TRBD1; V: TRBV6-5; J: TRBJ2-2; size: .; CDR3: CASSYGQGSGELFF; DNA: TGTGCCAGCAGTTACGGACAGGGGTCCGGGGAGCTGTTTTTT
D: TRBD1; V: TRBV4-1; J: TRBJ1-2; size: .; CDR3: CASSQTQGRNYGYTF; DNA: TGCGCCAGCAGCCAGACACAGGGGAGGAACTATGGCTACACCTTC
D: .; V: TRBV7-2; J: TRBJ1-5; size: many; CDR3: CASSLQELSNQPQHF; DNA: TGTGCCAGCAGCTTACAGGAATTGAGCAATCAGCCCCAGCATTTT
D: TRBD1; V: TRBV2; J: TRBJ2-5; size: once; CDR3: CASSVGQGGGETQYF; DNA: TGTGCCAGCAGTGTGGGACAGGGCGGAGGCGAGACCCAGTACTTC
D: .; V: TRBV7-2; J: TRBJ1-3; size: many; CDR3: CASSFPKGGGNTIYF; DNA: TGTGCCAGCAGCTTTCCGAAAGGAGGCGGAAACACCATATATTTT
D: TRBD1; V: TRBV7-9; J: TRBJ1-2; size: many; CDR3: CASSLRDSYGYTF; DNA: TGTGCCAGCAGCTTAAGGGACAGCTATGGCTACACCTTC
D: .; V: TRBV20-1; J: TRBJ1-5; size: .; CDR3: CSVQADEYSNQPQHF; DNA: TGCAGTGTTCAGGCGGATGAGTATAGCAATCAGCCCCAGCATTTT
D: .; V: TRBV5-4; J: TRBJ1-6; size: many; CDR3: CASSSGTLSSYNSPLHF; DNA: TGTGCCAGCAGCTCCGGGACCCTGAGCTCCTATAATTCACCCCTCCACTTT
D: .; V: TRBV20-1; J: TRBJ1-2; size: many; CDR3: CSAPRADAGYTF; DNA: TGCAGTGCTCCCCGGGCCGACGCGGGCTACACCTTC
D: .; V: TRBV5-6; J: TRBJ1-2; size: medium-sized; CDR3: CASSLRAPNGYTF; DNA: TGTGCCAGCAGCTTGAGGGCCCCCAATGGCTACACCTTC
D: .; V: TRBV27; J: TRBJ2-2; size: medium-sized; CDR3: CASSFFGELFF; DNA: TGTGCCAGCAGTTTTTTCGGGGAGCTGTTTTTT